This is a list of T cell receptor beta chains from one sample in a study of blood T cell repertoires in COVID-19. Sequencing used immunoSEQ multiplex PCR; TCRdb keeps in-frame clones, though not all of them. The data contain just over 650,000 clones, 85% to 90% of them singletons. Material for sequencing was peripheral blood. The receptors originated from a woman between 18 and 29 years old with acute or convalescent COVID-19. CDR3s include the opening cysteine and the closing phenylalanine or tryptophan. Fields, in order: V gene, J gene, D gene, clone size, CDR3 DNA, CDR3 protein. D genes are given only for firm matches. Some rows mark clone size as missing; the rest say once, few, many or name a class of expanded clone.

>TRBV27|TRBJ2-7|-|-
TGTGCCAGCAGCACCTTAGCGGAGCCCTACTACGAGCAGTACTTC
CASSTLAEPYYEQYF
>TRBV12-3/TRBV12-4|TRBJ2-7|-|-
TGTGCCAGCAGTTTTGACAGTTTCTACGAGCAGTACTTC
CASSFDSFYEQYF
>TRBV5-1|TRBJ1-4|-|-
TGCGCCAGCAGCTCGGGAGGAGGGAATGAAAAACTGTTTTTT
CASSSGGGNEKLFF
>TRBV9|TRBJ1-2|TRBD1|-
TGTGCCAGCAGCGTTGGGGACAGGATACCGGCGGGCTACACCTTC
CASSVGDRIPAGYTF
>TRBV4-1|TRBJ2-6|-|-
TGCGCCAGCAGCCATTTAGCGCGCCTCCCCTCTGGGGCCAACGTCCTGACTTTC
CASSHLARLPSGANVLTF
>TRBV18|TRBJ1-1|TRBD1|few
TGTGCCAGCTCCCAGGACAGGCTACTGAACACTGAAGCTTTCTTT
CASSQDRLLNTEAFF
>TRBV4-3|TRBJ1-5|-|-
TGCGCCAGCAGCCAAGAAGGGAAGGGGGATCAGCCCCAGCATTTT
CASSQEGKGDQPQHF
>TRBV2|TRBJ2-7|-|once
TGTGCCAGCAGTGAACTAGGCGGGACCCACTACGAGCAGTACTTC
CASSELGGTHYEQYF
>TRBV24-1|TRBJ1-3|-|-
TGTGCCACCAGTGGGCTGACCAGGGTTAACACCATATATTTT
CATSGLTRVNTIYF
>TRBV4-1|TRBJ2-2|-|-
TGCGCCAGCTCTTTAGGGGGGGCCGGGGAGCTGTTTTTT
CASSLGGAGELFF
>TRBV12-3/TRBV12-4|TRBJ1-1|-|few
TGTGCCAGCAGTTTAGGGAGAGGGTCTGAAGCTTTCTTT
CASSLGRGSEAFF
>TRBV4-1|TRBJ1-5|-|-
TGCGCCAGCAGCCAAGCCGGGACAAATCAGCCCCAGCATTTT
CASSQAGTNQPQHF
>TRBV3-1/TRBV3-2|TRBJ2-3|-|once
TGTGCCAGCAGCCAAGATAGGGGCGGCAACACAGATACGCAGTATTTT
CASSQDRGGNTDTQYF
>TRBV24-1|TRBJ1-2|-|-
TGTGCCACCAGTGATCCGCGGGGGGGCGGGAATGGCTACACCTTC
CATSDPRGGGNGYTF
>TRBV9|TRBJ2-1|TRBD1|-
TGTGCCAGCAGCGTAGTTCCCTTTGGGACAGGGGTGGTCTATGAGCAGTTCTTC
CASSVVPFGTGVVYEQFF
>TRBV19|TRBJ1-2|-|-
TGTGCCAGTAGTAAACTTGGACAGTACTATGGCTACACCTTC
CASSKLGQYYGYTF
>TRBV5-5|TRBJ1-1|-|-
TGTGCCAGCAGCTTGGATGTCAAAAACACTGAAGCTTTCTTT
CASSLDVKNTEAFF
>TRBV6-2/TRBV6-3|TRBJ1-2|TRBD1|-
TGTGCCAGCAGTTACTCGGACAGGGTCCATGGCTACACCTTC
CASSYSDRVHGYTF
>TRBV4-1|TRBJ1-2|-|-
TGCGCCAGCAGCCAAGTCACGGGGGATCGCTATGGCTACACCTTC
CASSQVTGDRYGYTF
>TRBV4-1|TRBJ2-7|TRBD1|-
TGCGCCAGCAGCCAAGCCGAGACAGGGGGCTACGAGCAGTACTTC
CASSQAETGGYEQYF
>TRBV5-1|TRBJ1-2|-|-
TGCGCCAGCAGCTTGGACGGTGATCCCTATGGCTACACCTTC
CASSLDGDPYGYTF
>TRBV7-9|TRBJ2-2|-|-
TGTGCCAGCAGCCTCGACACCGGGGAGCTGTTTTTT
CASSLDTGELFF
>TRBV7-8|TRBJ2-3|TRBD1|-
TGTGCCAGCAGCTTAGGGGGACAGTTCACAGATACGCAGTATTTT
CASSLGGQFTDTQYF
>TRBV24-1|TRBJ2-3|TRBD2|-
TGTGCCACCCAACTAGCGGGGGGCACAGATACGCAGTATTTT
CATQLAGGTDTQYF
>TRBV10-3|TRBJ2-7|TRBD2|-
TGTGCCATCAGTTCCGGGACTAGGGACTTCGACGAGCAGTACTTC
CAISSGTRDFDEQYF
>TRBV7-9|TRBJ1-1|TRBD1|-
TGTGCCAGCAGCTTCGACGACAGGGGGTGGGACACTGAAGCTTTCTTT
CASSFDDRGWDTEAFF
>TRBV4-3|TRBJ2-1|TRBD1|-
TGCGCCAGCAGCCAACTAACAGGGGATGAGCAGTTCTTC
CASSQLTGDEQFF
>TRBV7-9|TRBJ2-7|TRBD1|-
TGTGCCAGCAGTCGTCCACCCCCCGGGACAGCCTACGAGCAGTACTTC
CASSRPPPGTAYEQYF
>TRBV4-3|TRBJ2-3|-|-
TGCGCCAGCAGCCAATTGGGACAAAACACAGATACGCAGTATTTT
CASSQLGQNTDTQYF
>TRBV3-1/TRBV3-2|TRBJ1-1|-|-
TGTGCCAGCAGCCAGGCCTACGGGGGCACTGAAGCTTTCTTT
CASSQAYGGTEAFF
>TRBV7-9|TRBJ1-2|-|-
TGTGCCAGCAGCCCAGGACAGCCCTATGGCTACACCTTC
CASSPGQPYGYTF
>TRBV3-1/TRBV3-2|TRBJ1-2|-|-
TGTGCCAGCAGCCAATCTGAGGCCCGGGGGGGCTACACCTTC
CASSQSEARGGYTF
>TRBV4-3|TRBJ1-6|-|-
TGCGCCAGCAGCCAAGTATCCGCCGTCTTCCGGGGGTGGTCTTGGAATTCACCCCTCCACTTT
CASSQVSAVFRGWSWNSPLHF
>TRBV24-1|TRBJ2-7|-|-
TGTGCCACCAGTGATCCCTACAGGGCCTCAGACGAGCAGTACTTC
CATSDPYRASDEQYF
>TRBV6-2/TRBV6-3|TRBJ1-1|-|-
TGTGCCAGCAGTTACTCGAGTAGGGGTCGGACCGTTATGAACACTGAAGCTTTCTTT
CASSYSSRGRTVMNTEAFF
>TRBV19|TRBJ1-2|-|-
TGTGCCAGTAGTTCGGGAAAGGAGACCTATGGCTACACCTTC
CASSSGKETYGYTF
>TRBV30|TRBJ1-1|TRBD1|-
TGTGCCTGGACTGGCGACAGGGGCCTGCCTGAAGCTTTCTTT
CAWTGDRGLPEAFF
>TRBV6-5|TRBJ1-5|-|-
TGTGCCAGCAGTTACGGGGCCGGCAATCAGCCCCAGCATTTT
CASSYGAGNQPQHF
>TRBV5-1|TRBJ2-2|TRBD2|-
TGCGCCAGCGCTAGCGGGGGGCCAAACACCGGGGAGCTGTTTTTT
CASASGGPNTGELFF
>TRBV7-8|TRBJ1-5|TRBD1|-
TGTGCCAGCAGTTGGGACAGGGCTAGTGGTCAGCCCCAGCATTTT
CASSWDRASGQPQHF
>TRBV5-1|TRBJ2-7|-|once
TGCGCCAGCAGCCTAGGGTCCCGACAGGCACGCTACGAGCAGTACTTC
CASSLGSRQARYEQYF
>TRBV12-5|TRBJ2-1|-|-
TGTGCTAGTGGTTTGCCTCCCAGGGGACCCAATGGAGTCTATGAGCAGTTCTTC
CASGLPPRGPNGVYEQFF
>TRBV6-2/TRBV6-3|TRBJ2-2|-|-
TGTGCCAGCAGCAAGACAGCGAACACCGGGGAGCTGTTTTTT
CASSKTANTGELFF
>TRBV20-1|TRBJ1-1|TRBD1|once
TGCAGTGCTAGTAGGGGGCAGGGGATGAACACTGAAGCTTTCTTT
CSASRGQGMNTEAFF
>TRBV19|TRBJ2-1|-|-
TGTGCCAGTAGTATACGGCTAGTTTCTGAGCAGTTCTTC
CASSIRLVSEQFF
>TRBV19|TRBJ1-2|TRBD1|-
TGTGCCAGTAGTATAGAGACAGGGGTCGGAGGCTACACCTTC
CASSIETGVGGYTF
>TRBV9|TRBJ1-2|-|once
TGTGCCAGCAGCGTAGGTCCAAATAACTATGGCTACACCTTC
CASSVGPNNYGYTF
>TRBV4-1|TRBJ1-3|-|-
TGCGCCAGCAGCCGTGGCAGGGGAACCGGAAACACCATATATTTT
CASSRGRGTGNTIYF
>TRBV7-9|TRBJ2-7|-|-
TGTGCCAGCAGCCCACACAGGGAGTCCGTGGGGGAGCAGTACTTC
CASSPHRESVGEQYF
>TRBV9|TRBJ1-4|-|-
TGTGCCAGCAGCGTTAGTAGCAGTAATGAAAAACTGTTTTTT
CASSVSSSNEKLFF
>TRBV5-1|TRBJ1-5|TRBD1|-
TGCGCCAGCAGCTTGGGACCGACAGGGGCGGGCAATCAGCCCCAGCATTTT
CASSLGPTGAGNQPQHF
>TRBV19|TRBJ1-2|TRBD1|-
TGTGCCAGTAGTCAGGTCCCGGGACAGACCTATGGCTACACCTTC
CASSQVPGQTYGYTF
>TRBV27|TRBJ1-4|TRBD1|-
TGTGCCAGCAGTGACAGGGGGCATCGGAAACTGTTTTTT
CASSDRGHRKLFF
>TRBV27|TRBJ1-6|TRBD1|-
TGTGCCAGCAGTACAACAGGGGGGCGGAATTCACCCCTCCACTTT
CASSTTGGRNSPLHF
>TRBV28|TRBJ1-2|TRBD1|-
TGTGCCAGCAGACATTCGACAGGGGGGGGACCATCTCATGGCTACACCTTC
CASRHSTGGGPSHGYTF
>TRBV11-2|TRBJ2-2|TRBD2|-
TGTGCCAGCAGCCCGCAGGGTGGTGCGCGGGGGGGTCCCACCGGGGAGCTGTTTTTT
CASSPQGGARGGPTGELFF
>TRBV5-1|TRBJ1-1|TRBD1|-
TGCGCCAGCAGCTTGTTGATGAGGGACAGACCCTTCGACACTGAAGCTTTCTTT
CASSLLMRDRPFDTEAFF